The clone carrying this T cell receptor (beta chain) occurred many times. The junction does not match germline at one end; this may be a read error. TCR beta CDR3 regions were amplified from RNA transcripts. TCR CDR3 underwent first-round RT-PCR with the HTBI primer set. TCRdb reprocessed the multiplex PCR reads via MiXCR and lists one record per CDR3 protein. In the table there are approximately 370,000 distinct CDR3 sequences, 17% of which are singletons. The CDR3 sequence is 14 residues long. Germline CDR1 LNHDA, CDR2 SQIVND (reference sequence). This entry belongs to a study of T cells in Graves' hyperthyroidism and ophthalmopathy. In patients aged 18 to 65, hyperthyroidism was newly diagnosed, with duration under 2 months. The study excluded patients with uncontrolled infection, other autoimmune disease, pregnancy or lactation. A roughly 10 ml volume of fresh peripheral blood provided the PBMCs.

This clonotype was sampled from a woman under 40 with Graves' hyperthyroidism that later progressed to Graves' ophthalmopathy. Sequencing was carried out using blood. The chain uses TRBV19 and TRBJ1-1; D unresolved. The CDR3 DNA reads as TGTGCCAGTAGTATAGCACCGGGGAACGCTGAAGCTTTCTTT. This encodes CASSIAPGNAEAFF.